Listed below are T cell receptor beta chains from one sample, sequenced in a study of OX40 agonist ivuxolimab in advanced cancers. Profiling relied on immunoSEQ multiplex PCR, and the TCRdb table lists in-frame clones only, not all of them. Of fewer than 85,000 clones listed, 70% to 90% are singletons. The sample consisted of CD4+ or CD8+ T cells sorted from blood, taken in a trial of the OX40 agonist ivuxolimab. All receptors derive from an adult with an advanced solid tumor such as melanoma, head and neck, liver or kidney cancer. Each CDR3 is given with its conserved first and last residue. The D gene is left open where the match is weak. The size field is filled for only some rows; it gives once, few, many or a size class.

clone_size,j_call,d_call,v_call,cdr3_nt,cdr3_aa
-,TRBJ2-7,-,TRBV30,TGTGCCTGGACCACTGGGGGCGACGAGCAGTACTTC,CAWTTGGDEQYF
once,TRBJ1-5,-,TRBV6-5,TGTGCCAGCAGTTACAGGGGCGGCAATCAGCCCCAGCATTTT,CASSYRGGNQPQHF
few,TRBJ2-1,-,TRBV5-4,TGTGCCAGCAGCTCCAGGGTTTTGTACAATGAGCAGTTCTTC,CASSSRVLYNEQFF
-,TRBJ2-7,-,TRBV14,TGTGCCAGCAGCCAATACTATTCAGGGCACGAGCAGTACTTC,CASSQYYSGHEQYF
-,TRBJ2-3,TRBD1,TRBV5-4,TGTGCCAGCAGCACCCGGGACAGGGCCGCCGATACGCAGTATTTT,CASSTRDRAADTQYF
-,TRBJ2-7,TRBD2,TRBV10-2,TGCGCCAGCAGTGAGTCTCTAGCGGGAGGGCCAGGGGAGCAGTACTTC,CASSESLAGGPGEQYF
-,TRBJ1-5,-,TRBV7-2,TGTGCCAGCAGCTTAGCGGTCGGGGGAACATATCAGCCCCAGCATTTT,CASSLAVGGTYQPQHF
-,TRBJ2-1,TRBD2,TRBV7-6,TGTGCCAGCAGCTCTAGACTAGCGGGAGCCTTAAATGAGCAGTTCTTC,CASSSRLAGALNEQFF
-,TRBJ1-2,-,TRBV27,TGTGCCAGCAGTTTGGGGGCTAGGGGCTATGGCTACACCTTC,CASSLGARGYGYTF
-,TRBJ2-5,TRBD1,TRBV2,TGTGCCAGCACCTCCCTGATGGACAGGGACGGAGAGACCCAGTACTTC,CASTSLMDRDGETQYF
-,TRBJ1-2,TRBD1,TRBV29-1,TGCAGCGTTGCGGACAGGGTTTATGGCTACACCTTC,CSVADRVYGYTF
-,TRBJ2-1,TRBD2,TRBV19,TGTGCCAGTAGTAGCGTAGCGGGAGTGGGTGAGCAGTTCTTC,CASSSVAGVGEQFF
-,TRBJ2-2,-,TRBV11-2,TGTGCCAGCAGCTCGCAGGGTTACACCGGGGAGCTGTTTTTT,CASSSQGYTGELFF
-,TRBJ2-2,-,TRBV11-2,TGTGCCAGCAGCTTATCCGGGACTCCCGGGGAGCTGTTTTTT,CASSLSGTPGELFF
-,TRBJ2-3,-,TRBV21-1,TGTGCCAGCAGCAAAGACCAAGGACTAGCGGACACAGATACGCAGTATTTT,CASSKDQGLADTDTQYF
-,TRBJ2-7,-,TRBV7-8,TGTGCCAGCAGCTTAGCGGGGCCGGACTACGAGCAGTACTTC,CASSLAGPDYEQYF
-,TRBJ2-2,-,TRBV5-1,TGCGCCAGCAGCTCGGGACCGTACGGCGGGGAGCTGTTTTTT,CASSSGPYGGELFF
-,TRBJ2-2,TRBD1,TRBV30,TGTGCCTGGGAGGGGACAGGGGGGAACACCGGGGAGCTGTTTTTT,CAWEGTGGNTGELFF
-,TRBJ2-7,TRBD2,TRBV5-1,TGCGCCAGCAGACCCGGAATAGCGGGCTACGAGCAGTACTTC,CASRPGIAGYEQYF
-,TRBJ2-2,TRBD1,TRBV30,TGTGCCTGGAGCGGGGGCAGGGGGCATCGCACCGGGGAGCTGTTTTTT,CAWSGGRGHRTGELFF
few,TRBJ2-7,-,TRBV6-1,TGTGCCAGCAGGCCCCCCACCTACGAGCAGTACTTC,CASRPPTYEQYF
-,TRBJ2-5,-,TRBV7-2,TGTGCCAGCAGCTTGAGGCCGCAGGGTATTGAGACCCAGTACTTC,CASSLRPQGIETQYF
-,TRBJ2-5,-,TRBV15,TGTGCCACCAGCAGAGGTCCAAGTTACGGGGAGACCCAGTACTTC,CATSRGPSYGETQYF
-,TRBJ2-2,-,TRBV7-6,TGTGCCAGCAGCCCAGTCCCGGGTGGGACCACCGGGGAGCTGTTTTTT,CASSPVPGGTTGELFF
-,TRBJ2-5,-,TRBV5-1,TGCGCCAGCAGCTTGGTGGGACCTCAAAGGGAAGAGACCCAGTACTTC,CASSLVGPQREETQYF
-,TRBJ2-1,-,TRBV15,TGTGCCACCAGCAGGGGACCCGGCGGGGCCCTCTACAATGAGCAGTTCTTC,CATSRGPGGALYNEQFF
few,TRBJ1-2,-,TRBV7-9,TGTGCCAGCAGCTTATGGCAAAGTTACTTCTCGACCTTC,CASSLWQSYFSTF
-,TRBJ1-2,-,TRBV7-9,TGTGCCAGCAGCCGATCTATTAACTATGGCTACACCTTC,CASSRSINYGYTF
-,TRBJ2-3,TRBD2,TRBV10-3,TGTGCCATATCAGCGGGAGGAGGAGATACGCAGTATTTT,CAISAGGGDTQYF
-,TRBJ2-3,-,TRBV19,TGTGCCAGTAGTATAGGGGGCATGAGCACAGATACGCAGTATTTT,CASSIGGMSTDTQYF
few,TRBJ1-2,TRBD1,TRBV6-1,TGTGCCAGCAGTAGGACAGGCGGCGGCTACACCTTC,CASSRTGGGYTF
-,TRBJ2-7,-,TRBV6-6,TGTGCCAGCAGCCCCAGGGGGGGAATCCTGGGTAGCGAGCAGTACTTC,CASSPRGGILGSEQYF
-,TRBJ2-2,-,TRBV6-5,TGTGCCAGCAGTTACATTGGGGAGAGCACCGGGGAGCTGTTTTTT,CASSYIGESTGELFF
-,TRBJ2-3,TRBD2,TRBV19,TGTGCCAGTAGGCCCCCTAGCGGGAGGATAGATACGCAGTATTTT,CASRPPSGRIDTQYF
-,TRBJ2-7,-,TRBV6-5,TGTGCCAGCAGTCGGACACGGAACGAGCAGTACTTC,CASSRTRNEQYF
-,TRBJ1-1,-,TRBV5-1,TGCGCCAGCAGCACGGGCCTAGGAAGCACTGAAGCTTTCTTT,CASSTGLGSTEAFF
-,TRBJ2-1,TRBD2,TRBV6-5,TGTGCCAGCAGTTACGCGGGGGGCACCTACAATGAGCAGTTCTTC,CASSYAGGTYNEQFF
-,TRBJ1-5,-,TRBV11-2,TGTGCCAGCAGCTTAGCAGGGAGGTATAGCAATCAGCCCCAGCATTTT,CASSLAGRYSNQPQHF
-,TRBJ2-2,-,TRBV5-1,TGCGCCAGCAGCTTGGGAGGGCGTTACACCGGGGAGCTGTTTTTT,CASSLGGRYTGELFF
-,TRBJ1-2,-,TRBV2,TGTGCCAGCATCCCACAGGGCTATGGCTACACCTTC,CASIPQGYGYTF
-,TRBJ1-2,-,TRBV9,TGTGCCAGCAGTTCGGGGGGCGTGTGGGACTATGGCTACATCTTC,CASSSGGVWDYGYIF
-,TRBJ2-7,-,TRBV21-1,TGTGCCAGCAGCAAAGAAGGCAGGGGCATAAAGGGCTACGAGCAGTACTTC,CASSKEGRGIKGYEQYF
-,TRBJ1-2,-,TRBV30,TGTGCCTGGAGTGCAGGTGTTGGTGGCTACACCTTC,CAWSAGVGGYTF
-,TRBJ2-1,TRBD2,TRBV7-9,TGTGCCAGCAGCTTAGCGGGAGGGCCCAATGAGCAGTTCTTC,CASSLAGGPNEQFF
-,TRBJ2-5,-,TRBV7-9,TGTGCCAGCAGTCCGGACGGTCCAGAGACCCAGTACTTC,CASSPDGPETQYF
-,TRBJ1-2,-,TRBV5-6,TGTGCCAGCAGCGCCGAGGGGGGCACCTATGGCTACACCTTC,CASSAEGGTYGYTF
-,TRBJ2-7,-,TRBV5-1,TGCGCCAGCAGCTCGACAGGAGCCTACGAGCAGTACTTC,CASSSTGAYEQYF
-,TRBJ2-7,-,TRBV28,TGTGCCAGCAGTTTAAGTACCACTTTTGCCGAGCAGTACTTC,CASSLSTTFAEQYF
-,TRBJ2-3,-,TRBV27,TGTGCCAGCAGTTCCCTCTTGGACAGCACAGATACGCAGTATTTT,CASSSLLDSTDTQYF
-,TRBJ1-2,TRBD1,TRBV19,TGTGCCAGTAGTATTATAATCCCCATGGCGACAGGGAGTTGGGGTGGCTACACCTTC,CASSIIIPMATGSWGGYTF
-,TRBJ1-2,-,TRBV5-4,TGTGCCAGCAGCTTGCCATGGACCAACTATGGCTACACCTTC,CASSLPWTNYGYTF
-,TRBJ1-2,-,TRBV7-3,TGTGCCAGCGCGGAACAGGGTGTTTATGGCTACACCTTC,CASAEQGVYGYTF
-,TRBJ1-1,-,TRBV28,TGTGCCAGCAGAGGACCGGGACACCGGAACACTGAAGCTTTCTTT,CASRGPGHRNTEAFF
-,TRBJ2-3,-,TRBV6-5,TGTGCCAGCAGTTACGAGGTAGCGGATACGCAGTATTTT,CASSYEVADTQYF
-,TRBJ1-5,-,TRBV27,TGTGCCAGCAGCCCGTTTGATAGCAATCAGCCCCAGCATTTT,CASSPFDSNQPQHF
-,TRBJ2-5,-,TRBV7-9,TGTGCCAGCAGCCCGCGGAGTAGCGGCCAAGAGACCCAGTACTTC,CASSPRSSGQETQYF
-,TRBJ2-7,-,TRBV2,TGTGCCAGCAGTGAAGCTGGCGTGAGGTTGTTTGAGCAGTACTTC,CASSEAGVRLFEQYF